This passage covers 14 T cell receptor beta chains from one sample sequenced in a study of cytomegalovirus exposure and HLA in healthy donors. PCR used 60 Vbeta primers and 13 Jbeta primers. Generated by immunoSEQ multiplex PCR, the TCRdb table keeps only in-frame clones and is missing some. The data contain over 90,000 clones, 55% to 75% of them singletons. The sequencing sample was made of PBMCs. These TCRs come from a woman aged 50 to 60 in good health and CMV-seropositive.

This sequence joins TRBV19 and TRBJ1-3; D is possibly TRBD1 (6 bases). V lost 5 bases and J lost 3, with 14 bases in between. The CDR3 runs to 15 residues. Germline loops: CDR1 LNHDA, CDR2 SQIVND (reference sequence). The CDR3 loop reads CASSAGASDGNTIYF. The DNA for the CDR3 is TGTGCCAGTAGTGCAGGGGCTTCGGATGGAAACACCATATATTTT.

This clone was picked up a small number of times. The chain has TRBV5-6 and TRBJ2-2, with TRBD1 matching over 7 bases. J was trimmed by 5 bases and V by 4 bases; bases with no gene match: 14. Looked up from germline, CDR1 is SGHDT and CDR2 is YYEEEE. The CDR3 loop spans 17 amino acids. CDR3 coding DNA: TGTGCCAGCAGCCCTGTCGCCGGGACAGCGAGGACCGGGGAGCTGTTTTTT. It encodes CASSPVAGTARTGELFF.

CDR3 protein: CASSIQGVGTEAFF. The CDR3 DNA follows: TGTGCCAGTAGTATACAGGGGGTTGGGACTGAAGCTTTCTTT. V is TRBV19 and J is TRBJ1-1; 7 positions agree with TRBD1. Germline assignment: CDR1 LNHDA and CDR2 SQIVND (reference sequence). The CDR3 totals 14 residues. The junction had 5 bases not matched to a gene; V was cut back by 2 bases and J by 5 bases.

The chain's CDR3 is CASSLDSSSGRGETQYF. CDR3 nucleotide sequence: TGCGCCAGCAGCTTGGATTCGTCTAGCGGGAGGGGAGAGACCCAGTACTTC. The chain joins TRBV5-1 to TRBJ2-5, with TRBD2 matching over 12 bases. Germline V gene sequence: CDR1 SGHRS, CDR2 YFSETQ. The J segment lost 4 bases and the V segment lost 0 bases, leaving 7 bases of the junction unmatched. The CDR3 covers 17 residues. The full variable domain, completed using reference TRBV5-1 and TRBJ2-5, is KAGVTQTPRYLIKTRGQQVTLSCSPISGHRSVSWYQQTPGQGLQFLFEYFSETQRNKGNFPGRFSGRQFSNSRSEMNVSTLELGDSALYLCASSLDSSSGRGETQYFGPGTRLLVL.

This clone was found once. This chain joins TRBV9 and TRBJ1-1; 9 bases match TRBD1. Germline V gene lookup returns CDR1 SGDLS and CDR2 YYNGEE. Trimming removed 2 bases from V and 5 bases from J; junction bases left unmatched: 4. The CDR3 loop spans 14 amino acids. The CDR3 nucleotides read TGTGCCAGCAGCGTTTTGGGACAGGGAACTGAAGCTTTCTTT. Translating gives CASSVLGQGTEAFF.

This clone was detected once. The V call is TRBV15, the J call TRBJ2-7, with 9 bases lining up with TRBD2. Germline V gene sequence: CDR1 LNHNV, CDR2 YYDKDF (reference sequence). J was trimmed by 5 bases and V by 3 bases; bases with no gene match: 5. The CDR3 totals 14 residues. The CDR3 sequence: CATSRPSGTNEQYF. The CDR3 nucleotides are TGTGCCACCAGCAGGCCTAGCGGGACGAACGAGCAGTACTTC.

The chain combines TRBV21-1 with TRBJ2-1; no DNA check was done on the table's D call, TRBD1. TRBV21-1 is classified as a pseudogene. CDR3 size: 13 residues. The CDR3, as DNA: TGTGCCAGCAGCAGCCTCAGGGACAATGAGCAGTTCTTC. This translates into CASSSLRDNEQFF.

A single count supports this clone. V and J are TRBV18 and TRBJ1-5, with a possible D match to TRBD1 (5 bases). This CDR3 contains 13 residues. The V gene lost 5 bases and the J gene lost 2 bases, with 7 bases spanning the gap. Germline V gene sequence: CDR1 KGHSH, CDR2 LQKENI. CDR3 coding DNA: TGTGCCAGCTCATCGGGGGGCAATCAGCCCCAGCATTTT. It yields the protein CASSSGGNQPQHF. The entire variable domain, with the rest obtained from reference TRBV18 and TRBJ1-5, is as follows: NAGVMQNPRHLVRRRGQEARLRCSPMKGHSHVYWYRQLPEEGLKFMVYLQKENIIDESGMPKERFSAEFPKEGPSILRIQQVVRGDSAAYFCASSSGGNQPQHFGDGTRLSIL.

This chain uses TRBV28 with TRBJ2-7, with 10 bases aligning to TRBD2. V dropped 6 bases and J dropped 4; count of bases not matched to a gene: 3. The length of the CDR3 is 13 residues. CDR1 is MDHEN and CDR2 is SYDVKM in the germline V gene. This CDR3 reads CASRAGGPYEQYF. CDR3 bases: TGTGCCAGCAGAGCGGGAGGGCCTTACGAGCAGTACTTC.

The CDR3 DNA follows: TGTGCCTGGAGTATAGCGGGCTACGAGCAGTACTTC. Encoded protein: CAWSIAGYEQYF. This sequence joins TRBV30 and TRBJ2-7; the match to TRBD2 covers 7 bases. Per germline, CDR1 GTSNPN and CDR2 SVGIG (reference sequence). The CDR3 runs to 12 residues. V lost 2 bases and J lost 3; bases outside the gene matches: 1.

V is TRBV11-2 and J is TRBJ2-5, with 11 bases fitting TRBD2. The germline V gene encodes CDR1 SGHAT and CDR2 FQNNGV. The CDR3 sequence is 18 residues long. V lost 3 bases and J lost 1; bases outside the gene matches: 10. The CDR3 sequence: CASSFGLAGGASQETQYF. CDR3 DNA: TGTGCCAGCAGCTTCGGACTAGCGGGTGGGGCCAGCCAAGAGACCCAGTACTTC.

The rearrangement uses TRBV7-8 and TRBJ1-1; tentatively, D is TRBD1 (5 bases). The germline CDR1 and CDR2 sequences are SGHVS and FQNEAQ. CDR3 length: 14 amino acids. V lost 0 bases to trimming and J lost 8 bases, with 13 bases between them. The CDR3 sequence: CASSLAVQDQEAFF. The CDR3 nucleotides are TGTGCCAGCAGCTTAGCGGTACAGGACCAAGAAGCTTTCTTT.

This sequence joins TRBV28 and TRBJ1-2; 7 nucleotides match TRBD1. The CDR3 runs 15 residues. The germline V gene encodes CDR1 MDHEN and CDR2 SYDVKM. The trim removed 7 bases at V and 2 bases at J, leaving 10 bases unmatched. DNA of the CDR3: TGTGCCAGCACGGGAAGGGGGCGACCAAACTATGGCTACACCTTC. The encoded protein is CASTGRGRPNYGYTF.

This clone was found a few times. J is TRBJ2-5 and V is TRBV11-2; D is possibly TRBD2 (5 bases). V lost 1 base to trimming and J lost 4 bases, with 10 bases between them. CDR3 length equals 14 residues. Per the germline V gene, CDR1 is SGHAT and CDR2 is FQNNGV. Written as DNA, the CDR3 is TGTGCCAGCAGCTTAGGGGGAGCCCCAGAGACCCAGTACTTC. Translation: CASSLGGAPETQYF.